This TCR beta chain was captured by sequencing in a study of OX40 agonist ivuxolimab in advanced cancers. At the level of the study: Those treated in dose escalation had hepatocellular carcinoma, melanoma, renal cell cancer or head and neck cancer. Three patients had partial responses: one hepatocellular carcinoma, two cutaneous melanoma.

General study findings and limits: In the 0.1 to 3.0 mg/kg range, CD4+ and CD8+ blood T cells had expanded clonally by week 6.

The method was immunoSEQ multiplex PCR; TCRdb's version includes in-frame clones alone and lacks a portion of them. The table includes 55,000 to 85,000 clones, about 80% detected once. The CDR3 length is 15 residues. Germline V gene data show CDR1 as SGHNT and CDR2 as YENEEA. V dropped 5 bases and J dropped 0 bases, with 13 bases sitting between them. This clone was observed a handful of times. The antigen is unknown. The source of this sequence is an adult with an advanced solid tumor such as melanoma, head and neck, liver or kidney cancer. Source: CD4+ or CD8+ T cells sorted from blood, taken in a trial of the OX40 agonist ivuxolimab. The J gene is TRBJ1-1, the V gene TRBV11-3; no reliable D call. The DNA for the CDR3 is TGTGCCAGCAGCCCCCAGAGGATAATGAACACTGAAGCTTTCTTT. It specifies CASSPQRIMNTEAFF.